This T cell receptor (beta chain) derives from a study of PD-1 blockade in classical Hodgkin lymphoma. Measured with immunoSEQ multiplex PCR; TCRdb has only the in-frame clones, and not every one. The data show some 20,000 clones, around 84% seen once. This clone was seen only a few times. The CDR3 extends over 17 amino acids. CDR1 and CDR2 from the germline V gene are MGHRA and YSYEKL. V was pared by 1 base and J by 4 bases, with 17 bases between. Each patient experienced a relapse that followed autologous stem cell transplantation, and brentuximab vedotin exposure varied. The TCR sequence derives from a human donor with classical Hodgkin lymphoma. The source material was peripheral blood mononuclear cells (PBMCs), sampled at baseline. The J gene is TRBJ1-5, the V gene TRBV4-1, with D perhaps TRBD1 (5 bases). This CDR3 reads CASSQGLLRQTNQPQHF. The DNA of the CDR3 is TGCGCCAGCAGCCAAGGCCTACTCCGACAGACTAATCAGCCCCAGCATTTT.